Listed below are T cell receptor beta chains from one sample, sequenced in a study of human T cells and chemical hapten exposure. TCRdb independently ran MiXCR on the RACE reads; one entry per CDR3 protein. The table has tens of thousands of distinct CDR3 sequences, about 10% seen once. The sample in question was whole blood, obtained in connection with sensitization to the hapten diphenylcyclopropenone (DPC). These receptors all stem from a woman aged 25 to 39 with alopecia areata. Some clones in this sample may be carry-over from other donors' samples. Each CDR3 is given with its conserved first and last residue. The order of the fields is J gene, D gene, V gene, clone size, CDR3 protein, CDR3 DNA. A D gene is named only where the DNA matches it firmly. Only some rows state a clone size, as once, few, many or a class for expanded clones.

>TRBJ2-7|-|TRBV20-1|-
CSGKDGDAPYEQYF
TGCAGTGGCAAGGACGGAGACGCCCCCTACGAGCAGTACTTC
>TRBJ2-4|-|TRBV3-1|many
CASSQYTVSSDIQYF
TGTGCCAGCAGCCAGTACACGGTCTCGAGCGACATTCAGTACTTC
>TRBJ1-2|-|TRBV7-3|many
CASSPGFGGYTF
TGTGCCAGCAGCCCCGGTTTTGGTGGCTACACCTTC
>TRBJ2-1|-|TRBV15|few
CATSREGVYNEQFF
TGTGCCACCAGCAGAGAAGGTGTCTACAATGAGCAGTTCTTC
>TRBJ2-7|TRBD1|TRBV7-9|many
CASSFTGGTYEQYF
TGTGCCAGCAGCTTCACAGGGGGGACCTACGAGCAGTACTTC
>TRBJ2-3|TRBD2|TRBV7-9|many
CASSRTSGASAQYF
TGTGCCAGCAGCCGGACTAGCGGTGCCTCGGCGCAGTATTTT
>TRBJ1-5|-|TRBV6-2/TRBV6-3|-
CASRRDGNQPQHF
TGTGCCAGCAGGCGGGACGGCAATCAGCCCCAGCATTTT
>TRBJ2-7|-|TRBV28|-
CASRNPGSAEPYF
TGTGCCAGCAGAAACCCTGGGTCCGCCGAGCCGTACTTC
>TRBJ2-5|TRBD2|TRBV29-1|-
CSVTRGVGQETQYF
TGCAGCGTCACACGGGGGGTCGGCCAAGAGACCCAGTACTTC
>TRBJ2-5|-|TRBV3-1|few
CASSPNFQETQYF
TGTGCCAGCAGCCCTAATTTCCAAGAGACCCAGTACTTC
>TRBJ1-6|-|TRBV27|-
CASSLKQNYNSPLHF
TGTGCCAGCAGTTTAAAACAGAACTATAATTCACCCCTCCACTTT
>TRBJ2-3|-|TRBV20-1|few
CSAGPGDTQYF
TGCAGTGCTGGGCCGGGAGATACGCAGTATTTT
>TRBJ2-7|-|TRBV5-1|many
CASSLGAGSSYEQYF
TGCGCCAGCAGCTTGGGAGCAGGGAGCTCCTACGAGCAGTACTTC
>TRBJ1-2|-|TRBV28|many
CASSASRGRLYGYTF
TGTGCCAGCAGTGCCTCCAGGGGCCGATTATATGGCTACACCTTC
>TRBJ1-4|-|TRBV30|many
CAWSRGGKLFF
TGTGCCTGGAGTAGGGGGGGAAAACTGTTTTTT
>TRBJ2-7|-|TRBV3-1|few
CASSQGVEQYF
TGTGCCAGCAGCCAAGGGGTCGAGCAGTACTTC
>TRBJ1-1|-|TRBV4-3|many
CASSSTVYTEAFF
TGCGCCAGCAGCTCTACAGTTTACACTGAAGCTTTCTTT
>TRBJ2-7|-|TRBV12-5|-
CASGSNGTYYEQYF
TGTGCTAGTGGCTCTAACGGGACTTATTACGAGCAGTACTTC
>TRBJ1-2|TRBD1|TRBV6-6|-
CASRPPSDRDYGYTF
TGTGCCAGCAGGCCACCCTCGGACAGGGACTATGGCTACACCTTC
>TRBJ2-1|TRBD2|TRBV18|few
CASSPLASGTSYNEQFF
TGTGCCAGCTCACCTCTGGCTAGCGGGACTTCCTACAATGAGCAGTTCTTC
>TRBJ1-1|-|TRBV24-1|few
CATSDSVGKAFF
TGTGCCACCAGTGATTCAGTGGGGAAGGCTTTCTTT
>TRBJ2-4|-|TRBV7-2|many
CASSPQPGPAIQYF
TGTGCCAGCAGCCCACAACCGGGGCCGGCCATTCAGTACTTC
>TRBJ1-5|-|TRBV20-1|-
CSASLTSGTKYQPQHF
TGCAGTGCTAGCCTGACCTCCGGGACGAAGTATCAGCCCCAGCATTTT
>TRBJ2-1|TRBD2|TRBV9|many
CASSPSGLAGVGEQFF
TGTGCCAGCAGCCCCAGCGGACTAGCGGGAGTAGGCGAGCAGTTCTTC
>TRBJ2-7|-|TRBV14|many
CASSQDGEGRTYEQYF
TGTGCCAGCAGCCAAGATGGAGAGGGTAGGACCTACGAGCAGTACTTC
>TRBJ1-2|-|TRBV28|few
CAILPPGRFYGYTF
TGTGCCATCCTGCCCCCGGGCAGATTTTATGGCTACACCTTC
>TRBJ2-5|TRBD2|TRBV29-1|many
CSVGRLAEETQYF
TGCAGCGTGGGGCGGCTAGCGGAAGAGACCCAGTACTTC
>TRBJ1-6|-|TRBV5-4|few
CASSLSTGQHNSPLHF
TGTGCCAGCAGCTTGTCTACAGGGCAGCATAATTCACCCCTCCACTTT